This T cell receptor (beta chain) was recovered during a study of T cell responses to AZD1222 COVID-19 vaccine. In the case of this clone: Its cognate antigen is unknown.

The assay was immunoSEQ multiplex PCR, and TCRdb's table has in-frame clones only and misses some. The repertoire has 95,000 to 100,000 clones, 84% of them found once; the top ten carry 11% to 15%. Overall study results and limits: Spike-specific TCR breadth and depth grew following two AZD1222 doses.

CDR3 length: 16 amino acids. This rearrangement joins TRBV21-1 to TRBJ1-5. TRBV21-1 is an annotated pseudogene. The sequence derives from an adult who received the AZD1222 COVID-19 vaccine. The sequencing used peripheral blood, collected 28 days after the second AZD1222 dose. The CDR3 DNA is TGTGCCAGCAGCAAATTGGGAGGGCAGGTATTTCAGCCCCAGCATTTT. This codes for CASSKLGGQVFQPQHF.